The 28 T cell receptor beta chains reported below all come from one sample, sequenced in a study of T cell responses to AZD1222 COVID-19 vaccine. Profiling relied on immunoSEQ multiplex PCR, and the TCRdb table lists in-frame clones only, not all of them. The data show 100,000 or so clones, with approximately 89% seen just once and approximately 4.5% held by the top ten. Material: peripheral blood, obtained on day 0 of AZD1222 vaccination. The receptors here all came from an adult in good health.

This clone was counted once. The chain is built from TRBV3-1 (or the pseudogene TRBV3-2) and TRBJ1-5; no definite D call. The germline gives CDR1 LGHDT, CDR2 YNNKEL (reference sequence). The V and J ends lost 1 base and 1 base respectively, with 8 bases between them. The CDR3 extends over 15 amino acids. The CDR3 region is CASSQGVLSNQPQHF. The CDR3 DNA reads as TGTGCCAGCAGCCAAGGGGTTTTAAGCAATCAGCCCCAGCATTTT.

V usage is TRBV6-1 and J usage is TRBJ2-7; TRBD1 matches at 7 bases. The CDR3 is 13 amino acids. The V segment lost 3 bases and the J segment 2 bases; nucleotides outside the gene matches: 1. Germline CDR1 is MNHNS and CDR2 is SASEGT. The CDR3 sequence: CASSETGTYEQYF. The CDR3 DNA follows: TGTGCCAGCAGTGAGACAGGGACCTACGAGCAGTACTTC.

V is TRBV30 and J is TRBJ1-4; maybe TRBD1 (5 bases). The V gene's germline CDR1 is GTSNPN and CDR2 SVGIG (reference sequence). Trimming stripped 1 base from V and 4 bases from J, with 13 bases between. The CDR3 has 15 residues. The CDR3 nucleotides read TGTGCCTGGAGTGCGCTGACAGTCCTTAATGAAAAACTGTTTTTT. Translation gives CAWSALTVLNEKLFF.

CDR3 bases: TGTGCCAGCAGGTCTTACAGGGGTTTGATCTATGGCTACACCTTC. Residues: CASRSYRGLIYGYTF. The chain couples TRBV5-6 to TRBJ1-2; TRBD1 matches at 7 bases. Germline lookup yields CDR1 SGHDT and CDR2 YYEEEE. The CDR3 has 15 residues. V shed 5 bases and J 4 bases; nucleotides not matched to a gene: 11.

This clone has only a few counts. This rearrangement joins TRBV27 to TRBJ2-1; perhaps TRBD1 as D (5 bases). The CDR3 extends over 15 amino acids. Germline CDR1 MNHEY, CDR2 SMNVEV (reference sequence). Trimming pared 8 bases from V and 2 bases from J, leaving 16 bases between. CDR3 coding DNA: TGTGCCAGCTTATTTTTAGGGGCACCCTACAATGAGCAGTTCTTC. Protein: CASLFLGAPYNEQFF.

The J gene is TRBJ2-7, the V gene TRBV18; no definite D call. The germline V gene has CDR1 KGHSH and CDR2 LQKENI. V was cut by 6 bases and J by 6 bases, with 15 bases left in between. This CDR3 is 13 amino acids long. CDR3 sequence: CASSATLTVEQYF. CDR3 bases: TGTGCCAGCTCGGCAACACTTACAGTCGAGCAGTACTTC.

The V call is TRBV4-1, the J call TRBJ2-7, with D possibly TRBD2 on 6 matching bases. Germline-derived CDR1 and CDR2 are MGHRA and YSYEKL. Trimming pared 3 bases from V and 2 bases from J, leaving 11 bases between. This CDR3 contains 14 residues. The chain's CDR3 is CASSQTEGAYEQYF. As DNA, the CDR3 is TGCGCCAGCAGCCAGACGGAGGGTGCCTACGAGCAGTACTTC.

The rearrangement uses TRBV18 and TRBJ1-5, with a possible D match to TRBD1 (5 bases). The CDR3 runs to 15 residues. With 5 bases removed from V and 4 bases from J, the gap between germline ends came to 15 bases. Germline V gene data show CDR1 as KGHSH and CDR2 as LQKENI. Written as DNA, the CDR3 is TGTGCCAGCTCAAAGGGGCGGGCCGGGAATCAGCCCCAGCATTTT. Its translation is CASSKGRAGNQPQHF.

The J gene is TRBJ1-5, the V gene TRBV6-1; D is possibly TRBD1 (5 bases). This CDR3 has 16 residues. Trimming shortened V by 2 bases and J by 2 bases, and 13 bases separated the two germline ends. Germline CDR1 reads MNHNS; CDR2 reads SASEGT. The CDR3 bases are TGTGCCAGCAGTGAATGGAGAGGGGAGGGCAATCAGCCCCAGCATTTT. It translates to CASSEWRGEGNQPQHF.

The rearrangement joins TRBV7-9 to TRBJ2-7; D assignment may be TRBD1 or TRBD2 (5 bases each). CDR3 length: 16 amino acids. Germline assignment: CDR1 SEHNR and CDR2 FQNEAQ (reference sequence). With 1 base removed from V and 1 base from J, the gap between germline ends came to 14 bases. The CDR3 loop reads CASSLEGFGGSYEQYF. CDR3 in DNA: TGTGCCAGCAGCTTAGAGGGTTTTGGGGGTTCCTACGAGCAGTACTTC. The whole variable domain, remainder taken from reference TRBV7-9 and TRBJ2-7, is DTGVSQNPRHKITKRGQNVTFRCDPISEHNRLYWYRQTLGQGPEFLTYFQNEAQLEKSRLLSDRFSAERPKGSFSTLEIQRTEQGDSAMYLCASSLEGFGGSYEQYFGPGTRLTVT.

In DNA form, the CDR3 reads TGCGCCAGCAGCTTGGCCGGGGATCCGGGAGGCTACACCTTC. As protein: CASSLAGDPGGYTF. This rearrangement joins TRBV5-1 to TRBJ1-2; D remains ambiguous. The CDR3 runs 14 residues. The germline CDR1 and CDR2 sequences are SGHRS and YFSETQ. V was trimmed by 0 bases and J by 8 bases, leaving 14 bases between them.

The chain uses TRBV27 and TRBJ2-1; 8 nucleotides line up with TRBD2. Germline V lookup: CDR1 MNHEY, CDR2 SMNVEV (reference sequence). The CDR3 extends over 17 amino acids. Unmatched junction bases numbered 12, after V lost 1 base and J lost 7 bases. As DNA, the CDR3 is TGTGCCAGCAGTTTATGGCTTATAGCGGGGAGGGGGAATGAGCAGTTCTTC. This encodes CASSLWLIAGRGNEQFF.

In this sample, this clone turned up once. The J gene is TRBJ1-1, the V gene TRBV10-3; D is unresolved. Germline CDR1 ENHRY, CDR2 SYGVKD. V was trimmed by 0 bases and J by 1 base, leaving 9 bases between them. This CDR3 spans 15 amino acids. The CDR3 reads CAISESDGENTEAFF. CDR3 bases: TGTGCCATCAGTGAGTCCGACGGGGAGAACACTGAAGCTTTCTTT.

The V gene is TRBV5-1, the J gene TRBJ1-1; D ambiguous. This CDR3 has 16 amino acids. Between the trimmed V and J ends, which lost 2 bases and 1 base, there was a span of 15 bases. CDR1 and CDR2 (germline): SGHRS, YFSETQ. CDR3 DNA: TGCGCCAGCAGCTTCGCGGGAGGCGCAAAGAACACTGAAGCTTTCTTT. This translates into CASSFAGGAKNTEAFF. Filled out from reference TRBV5-1 and TRBJ1-1, the complete variable domain reads KAGVTQTPRYLIKTRGQQVTLSCSPISGHRSVSWYQQTPGQGLQFLFEYFSETQRNKGNFPGRFSGRQFSNSRSEMNVSTLELGDSALYLCASSFAGGAKNTEAFFGQGTRLTVV.

The J gene is TRBJ2-3, the V gene TRBV10-3, with 7 bases aligning to TRBD2. V was clipped by 7 bases and J by 0 bases; unmatched bases: 1. Germline CDR1 and CDR2: ENHRY and SYGVKD. The CDR3 extends over 13 amino acids. In DNA form, the CDR3 reads TGTGCCATCATGGGAGGGAGCACAGATACGCAGTATTTT. It translates to CAIMGGSTDTQYF.

The chain employs TRBV6-5 and TRBJ2-7; D unclear. V lost 2 bases and J 4 bases, leaving 18 bases between the germline ends. The CDR3 loop spans 16 amino acids. Germline CDR1 is MNHEY and CDR2 is SVGAGI. The CDR3 nucleotides read TGTGCCAGCAGTTACGAGGTCACACGGAATCTTTACGAGCAGTACTTC. It yields the protein CASSYEVTRNLYEQYF.

The V gene is TRBV21-1, the J gene TRBJ1-4; the table's D call, TRBD1, was not checked against the DNA. TRBV21-1 represents a pseudogene. This CDR3 is 15 amino acids long. CDR3 DNA sequence: TGTGCCAGCAGCTCCCGGGACAGGGCGAATGAAAAACTGTTTTTT. Its protein product is CASSSRDRANEKLFF.

V and J are TRBV27 and TRBJ2-2; D remains ambiguous. The CDR3 covers 13 residues. The V gene's germline CDR1 is MNHEY and CDR2 SMNVEV (reference sequence). The V end lost 5 bases, the J end lost 9 bases, and 13 bases lay between the germline ends. In DNA form, the CDR3 reads TGTGCCAGCAGTCCCCACATTGGTCGGGAGCTGTTTTTT. The encoded protein is CASSPHIGRELFF.

The chain has TRBV6-4 and TRBJ1-1, with 10 nucleotides matching TRBD1. The trim removed 3 bases at V and 6 bases at J, leaving 7 bases unmatched. The CDR3 totals 15 residues. Germline V lookup: CDR1 MRHNA, CDR2 SNTAGT. For the CDR3, the DNA is TGTGCCAGCAGTGAGCACCCGGGACAGGGGTCTGAAGCTTTCTTT. This encodes CASSEHPGQGSEAFF.

The chain carries TRBV5-1 and TRBJ2-2, with D possibly TRBD1 on 6 matching bases. Germline-derived CDR1 and CDR2 are SGHRS and YFSETQ. The ends were cut back, 4 bases at V and 0 bases at J, with 13 bases in the middle. The CDR3 sequence is 16 residues long. CDR3 nucleotides: TGCGCCAGCAGCCTCCGGACAGTCGCGAACACCGGGGAGCTGTTTTTT. This translates into CASSLRTVANTGELFF.

This clone came up a few times. Other DNA sequences within the sample encode an identical CDR3. The chain recombines TRBV11-2 with TRBJ2-5; 9 bases match TRBD1. Germline V gene data show CDR1 as SGHAT and CDR2 as FQNNGV. The CDR3 loop spans 15 amino acids. V dropped 1 base and J dropped 5; count of bases not matched to a gene: 5. The CDR3 region has the DNA TGTGCCAGCAGCTTAGTACAGGGGGCAGGGGAGACCCAGTACTTC. This codes for CASSLVQGAGETQYF.

The chain employs TRBV4-3 and TRBJ1-1; D is ambiguous. Germline CDR1 reads LGHNA; CDR2 reads YSLEER. The CDR3 runs 15 residues. The V end was cut by 0 bases, the J end by 0 bases, with 8 bases between. CDR3 sequence reads: CASSQEGMLNTEAFF. The CDR3 DNA reads TGCGCCAGCAGCCAAGAGGGTATGTTGAACACTGAAGCTTTCTTT.

The rearrangement uses TRBV6-5 and TRBJ2-7, with 7 nucleotides matching TRBD1. CDR1 and CDR2 (germline): MNHEY, SVGAGI. V dropped 4 bases and J dropped 3; count of bases not matched to a gene: 3. This CDR3 is built from 13 residues. The CDR3 region is CASSSGQLYEQYF. The CDR3 DNA follows: TGTGCCAGCAGTTCGGGACAGCTCTACGAGCAGTACTTC.

With regard to this clone: The same CDR3 can be traced to other DNA sequences in this sample. J is TRBJ1-1 and V is TRBV20-1, with 7 positions matching TRBD1. Losses at the gene ends were 5 bases for V and 8 bases for J; bases not matched to a gene: 5. CDR3 size: 11 residues. Germline assignment: CDR1 DFQATT and CDR2 SNEGSKA (reference sequence). The CDR3 sequence is CSARGGAEAFF. Written as DNA, the CDR3 is TGCAGTGCTCGAGGGGGCGCGGAAGCTTTCTTT.

On this clone: In the same sample, other DNA sequences code for this CDR3. The rearrangement links TRBV7-9 to TRBJ1-6, with D hard to call. CDR1 and CDR2 (germline): SEHNR, FQNEAQ (reference sequence). This CDR3 spans 12 amino acids. Trimming shortened V by 5 bases and J by 9 bases, and 8 bases separated the two germline ends. As DNA, the CDR3 is TGTGCCAGCAGCCTCACACTTTCACCCCTCCACTTT. Translation: CASSLTLSPLHF.

The chain recombines TRBV29-1 with TRBJ1-1; TRBD1 matches 9 bases. The CDR3 is 14 residues long. CDR1 SQVTM and CDR2 ANQGSEA come from the germline V gene. V was pared by 5 bases and J by 5 bases, with 9 bases of the junction left unmatched. CDR3: CSVTGTGYQTEAFF. Here the CDR3 DNA reads TGCAGCGTTACCGGGACAGGGTACCAAACTGAAGCTTTCTTT.

The chain carries TRBV19 and TRBJ1-1; no clear D. The CDR3 extends over 16 amino acids. Germline V gene lookup returns CDR1 LNHDA and CDR2 SQIVND (reference sequence). Trimming left V 6 bases short and J 4 bases short, with 21 bases between. The CDR3 spells CASSSPGRASTTEAFF. The CDR3 nucleotides are TGTGCCAGTAGCTCCCCCGGGAGGGCGTCGACCACTGAAGCTTTCTTT.

The chain recombines TRBV19 with TRBJ2-3; no clear D. CDR3 length equals 13 residues. Trimming shortened V by 4 bases and J by 0 bases, and 5 bases separated the two germline ends. Germline V gene lookup returns CDR1 LNHDA and CDR2 SQIVND (reference sequence). The CDR3 protein is CASSRWSTDTQYF. The CDR3, as DNA: TGTGCCAGTAGTAGGTGGAGCACAGATACGCAGTATTTT.